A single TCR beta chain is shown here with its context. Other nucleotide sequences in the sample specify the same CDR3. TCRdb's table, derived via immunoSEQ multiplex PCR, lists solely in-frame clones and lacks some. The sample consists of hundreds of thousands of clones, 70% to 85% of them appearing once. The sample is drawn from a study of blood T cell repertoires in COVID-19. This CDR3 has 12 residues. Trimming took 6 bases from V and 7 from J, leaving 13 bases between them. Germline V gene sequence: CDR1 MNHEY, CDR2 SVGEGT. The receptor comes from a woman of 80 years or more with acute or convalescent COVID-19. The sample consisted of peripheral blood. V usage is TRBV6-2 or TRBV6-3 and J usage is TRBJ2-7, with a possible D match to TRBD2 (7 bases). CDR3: CASSTGGREQYF. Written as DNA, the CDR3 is TGTGCCAGCAGCACCGGGGGGCGGGAGCAGTACTTC.